This TCR beta chain stems from a study of blood T cells in healthy people across ages. Comments on this clonotype: Its matching antigen is unknown.

Study-wide results and limits: Per million T cells, TCR beta diversity dropped about linearly as age rose.

The use of a sample-barcoded 5' primer and a J-beta primer mix characterized a second PCR of about 6 to 12 cycles. MiXCR, run by TCRdb on the 5' RACE reads, gives a single entry per CDR3 protein. The sample has hundreds of thousands of distinct CDR3 sequences, approximately 49% seen once; the top ten hold roughly 13%. This CDR3 is 14 amino acids long. Germline-derived CDR1 and CDR2 are SGHTA and FQGNSA. V lost 6 bases to trimming and J lost 1 base; unmatched junction nucleotides: 4. V is TRBV7-2 and J is TRBJ2-3; the match to TRBD2 covers 7 bases. The origin of this receptor is a man aged 25-45 years in good health. Sequenced: blood. CDR3 amino acids: CASRAAGGTDTQYF. CDR3 nucleotide sequence: TGTGCCAGCAGGGCTGCGGGGGGCACAGATACGCAGTATTTT.